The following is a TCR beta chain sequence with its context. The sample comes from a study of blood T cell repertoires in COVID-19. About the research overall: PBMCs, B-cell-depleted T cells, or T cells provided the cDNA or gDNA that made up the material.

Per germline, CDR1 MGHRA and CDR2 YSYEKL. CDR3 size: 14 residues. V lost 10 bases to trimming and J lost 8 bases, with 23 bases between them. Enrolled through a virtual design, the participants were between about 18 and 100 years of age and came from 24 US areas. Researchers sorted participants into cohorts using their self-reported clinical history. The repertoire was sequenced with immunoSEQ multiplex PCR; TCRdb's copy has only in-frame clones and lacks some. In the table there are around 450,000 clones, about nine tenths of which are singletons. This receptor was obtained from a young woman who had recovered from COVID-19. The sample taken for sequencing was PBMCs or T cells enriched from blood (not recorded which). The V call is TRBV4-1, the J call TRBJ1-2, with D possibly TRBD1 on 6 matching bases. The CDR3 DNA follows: TGCGCCACCCCTGACAGGCCGTTGAACGGGGGCTACACCTTC. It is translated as CATPDRPLNGGYTF.